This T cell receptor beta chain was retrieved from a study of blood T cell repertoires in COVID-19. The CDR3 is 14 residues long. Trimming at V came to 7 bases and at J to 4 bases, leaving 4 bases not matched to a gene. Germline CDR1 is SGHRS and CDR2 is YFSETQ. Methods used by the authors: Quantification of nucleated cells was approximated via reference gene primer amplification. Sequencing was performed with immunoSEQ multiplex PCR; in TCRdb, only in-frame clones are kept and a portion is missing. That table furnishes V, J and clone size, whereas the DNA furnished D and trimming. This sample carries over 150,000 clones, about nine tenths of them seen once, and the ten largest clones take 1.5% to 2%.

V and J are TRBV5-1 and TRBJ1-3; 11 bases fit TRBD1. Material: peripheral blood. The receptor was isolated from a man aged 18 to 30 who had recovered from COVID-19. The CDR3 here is CASGTGGLGNTIYF. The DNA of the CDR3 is TGCGCCAGCGGGACAGGGGGTCTGGGAAACACCATATATTTT.